This entry lists 17 T cell receptor beta chains sequenced from one sample in a study of human T cells and chemical hapten exposure. The time point is: patch test 3, about 24 weeks after DPC sensitization. As to treatment: therapeutic diphenylcyclopropenone sensitization with weekly scalp DPC. TCRdb independently ran MiXCR on the RACE reads; one entry per CDR3 protein. Of approximately 80,000 distinct CDR3 sequences in the sample, 10% to 15% were seen once. The sequences come from whole blood, collected in connection with sensitization to the hapten diphenylcyclopropenone (DPC). These receptors were obtained from a woman between 45 and 60 years old with alopecia areata. Some clones in this sample may be carry-over from other donors' samples.

The chain has TRBV5-6 and TRBJ2-3; 13 bases map to TRBD2. The CDR3 has 16 residues. Germline CDR1 and CDR2: SGHDT and YYEEEE. J lost 5 bases, V lost 4 bases, and 7 bases had no gene match. The CDR3 protein is CASSILAGGPLDTQYF. Written as DNA, the CDR3 is TGTGCCAGCAGCATACTAGCGGGAGGGCCCCTAGATACGCAGTATTTT.

The chain employs TRBV20-1 and TRBJ2-5; D is unresolved. Germline CDR1 is DFQATT and CDR2 is SNEGSKA (reference sequence). V was clipped by 4 bases and J by 2 bases, with 5 bases between them. This CDR3 is 11 amino acids long. The CDR3 bases are TGCAGTGCTACCCCGCAAGAGACCCAGTACTTC. This translates into CSATPQETQYF.

This clonotype was observed at least ten times. V usage is TRBV28 and J usage is TRBJ1-5; TRBD1 agrees at 9 bases. The CDR3 runs to 17 residues. Germline values: CDR1 MDHEN, CDR2 SYDVKM. With V trimmed by 3 bases and J by 2 bases, 8 bases remained unmatched. The CDR3 coding sequence is TGTGCCAGCAGTTTCCACGGTTGGACAGGGGGCAATCAGCCCCAGCATTTT. It specifies CASSFHGWTGGNQPQHF.

The rearrangement uses TRBV28 and TRBJ1-1; D unclear. The germline V gene has CDR1 MDHEN and CDR2 SYDVKM. The CDR3 is made up of 14 amino acids. V lost 5 bases to trimming and J lost 1 base, with 11 bases between them. CDR3 residues: CASSARTENTEAFF. CDR3 DNA sequence: TGTGCCAGCAGTGCACGGACCGAGAACACTGAAGCTTTCTTT.

The table lists this clonotype with many counts. The chain joins TRBV4-2 to TRBJ2-2; TRBD2 matches at 8 bases. CDR3 length: 16 amino acids. After removal of 1 base from V and 2 bases from J, the junction contained 3 bases not matched to a gene. Germline CDR1 LGHNA, CDR2 YNFKEQ. For the CDR3, the DNA is TGTGCCAGCAGCCAAGGACTAGCGCAAAACACCGGGGAGCTGTTTTTT. This codes for CASSQGLAQNTGELFF.

This clonotype was detected many times. V and J are TRBV10-3 and TRBJ1-2; possibly TRBD1 for D (5 bases). Trimming stripped 0 bases from V and 6 bases from J, with 5 bases between. Germline values: CDR1 ENHRY, CDR2 SYGVKD. This CDR3 has 12 amino acids. The CDR3: CAISESGDGYTF. The CDR3 coding sequence is TGTGCCATCAGTGAGTCGGGGGATGGCTACACCTTC.

This clonotype appeared many times. The chain is built from TRBV6-4 and TRBJ2-5; D possibly corresponds to TRBD1 (5 bases). This CDR3 contains 13 residues. The V gene lost 5 bases and the J gene lost 2 bases, with 9 bases spanning the gap. The germline V gene encodes CDR1 MRHNA and CDR2 SNTAGT. The CDR3, as DNA: TGTGCCAGCAGTCGACAGTTACAAGAGACCCAGTACTTC. Its translation is CASSRQLQETQYF.

This sequence joins TRBV3-1 and TRBJ1-2, with no clear D. Germline V CDR1 and CDR2: LGHDT, YNNKEL (reference sequence). The CDR3 loop spans 11 amino acids. V was pared by 5 bases and J by 8 bases, with 9 bases between. The CDR3 DNA sequence: TGTGCCAGCAGCACCTGGTTCGGCTACACCTTC. It encodes CASSTWFGYTF.

This rearrangement joins TRBV7-9 to TRBJ2-5, with D possibly TRBD2 on 6 matching bases. The CDR3 consists of 15 residues. CDR1 is SEHNR, CDR2 FQNEAQ, per germline (reference sequence). The V and J ends lost 6 bases and 1 base respectively, with 15 bases between them. The CDR3 is CASSQPRDFQETQYF. The CDR3 bases are TGTGCCAGCAGTCAACCCCGGGACTTCCAAGAGACCCAGTACTTC.

This clonotype turned up a few times. The chain joins TRBV15 to TRBJ2-1, with D possibly being TRBD2 (5 bases). V was clipped by 0 bases and J by 5 bases, with 8 bases between them. Germline-derived CDR1 and CDR2 are LNHNV and YYDKDF (reference sequence). This CDR3 has 14 residues. The CDR3 sequence is CATSREGSDNEQFF. The CDR3 DNA is TGTGCCACCAGCAGAGAAGGGAGTGACAATGAGCAGTTCTTC.

This clonotype has at least ten counts. The chain couples TRBV5-4 to TRBJ2-1; 8 bases are a match to TRBD2. CDR1 and CDR2 from the germline V gene are SGHNT and YYREEE (reference sequence). This CDR3 has 15 residues. V lost 0 bases to trimming and J lost 4 bases; unmatched junction nucleotides: 3. This CDR3 is CASSLASGSYNEQFF. The CDR3, as DNA: TGTGCCAGCAGCTTGGCCAGCGGGAGTTACAATGAGCAGTTCTTC.

This clonotype was counted only a few times. This chain connects TRBV20-1 to TRBJ2-1; D may be TRBD2 (6 bases). Trimming took off 6 bases at V and 0 bases at J, with 12 bases between the two ends. The length of the CDR3 is 14 residues. Germline loops: CDR1 DFQATT, CDR2 SNEGSKA (reference sequence). CDR3 sequence: CSAFSGISYNEQFF. The CDR3 nucleotides read TGCAGTGCCTTTAGCGGCATCTCCTACAATGAGCAGTTCTTC.

At least ten counts were recorded for this clonotype. This rearrangement joins TRBV10-3 to TRBJ2-1, with 7 positions matching TRBD1. V trimming: 10 bases; J trimming: 5 bases; junction bases outside the gene matches: 8. This CDR3 region has 13 residues. CDR1 and CDR2 from the germline V gene are ENHRY and SYGVKD. The CDR3, as DNA: TGTGCCACTACAGGGGATCCTAACAATGAGCAGTTCTTC. Translating it yields CATTGDPNNEQFF.

This clonotype was found many times. This chain links TRBV15 with TRBJ1-2, with a tentative D call TRBD1 (5 bases). Trimming pared 1 base from V and 10 bases from J, leaving 19 bases between. This CDR3 spans 15 amino acids. Germline V CDR1 and CDR2: LNHNV, YYDKDF (reference sequence). CDR3: CATSRGQPAGVDYTF. CDR3 coding DNA: TGTGCCACCAGCAGAGGCCAGCCGGCGGGGGTCGACTACACCTTC.

This clonotype was seen at least ten times. The rearrangement joins TRBV20-1 to TRBJ1-1; 9 bases map to TRBD1. V trimming: 6 bases; J trimming: 10 bases; junction bases outside the gene matches: 9. CDR3 length equals 12 residues. Germline V lookup: CDR1 DFQATT, CDR2 SNEGSKA (reference sequence). In nucleotides, the CDR3 is TGCAGTGCGAAAGGGACAGGGCAAGGAGCTTTCTTT. Translation: CSAKGTGQGAFF.

The gene calls are TRBV29-1 and TRBJ2-1; weak D call: TRBD2 (6 bases). V lost 1 base to trimming and J lost 8 bases, with 15 bases between them. The length of the CDR3 is 14 residues. Germline lookup yields CDR1 SQVTM and CDR2 ANQGSEA. The DNA of the CDR3 is TGCAGCGTTGAAGGGTGGGGACTGGGGGATGAGCAGTTCTTC. This translates into CSVEGWGLGDEQFF.

This clonotype was seen a few times. V is TRBV5-1 and J is TRBJ2-7; 7 bases are shared with TRBD1. Germline assignment: CDR1 SGHRS and CDR2 YFSETQ. The CDR3 runs 13 residues. The V gene end was trimmed by 6 bases and the J gene end by 2 bases; junction bases not matched to a gene: 5. The CDR3 region has the DNA TGCGCCAGCAACAGGGGAACCCCCTACGAGCAGTACTTC. This codes for CASNRGTPYEQYF.